This T cell receptor beta chain was sequenced for a study of shared clonotypes between healthy human individuals. Whole-study findings and limits: Large depth notwithstanding, sorted-subset sequencing proved incomplete by rarefaction.

This clone was observed a single time. What it binds is not known. At the DNA level, this CDR3 is encoded by other sequences in the same sample as well. CDR1 and CDR2 (germline): LGHNA, YSLEER. Trimming cost V 3 bases and J 1 base, with 6 bases left between them. The CDR3 totals 13 residues. Only in-frame clones appear in the TCRdb table, and some are missing; sequencing was by immunoSEQ multiplex PCR. The sample has about 1.1 million clones; about 72% are singletons. The V and J genes are TRBV4-3 and TRBJ2-5; D is perhaps TRBD2 (6 bases). Sequenced input: memory CD4+ T cells from PBMCs. Subset described: CD45RA-negative fraction. The TCR sequence derives from a man between 18 and 35 years old in good health. Some clones in this sample may be carry-over from other donors' samples. The CDR3 DNA sequence: TGCGCCAGCAGCCAGGGGGGCCAAGAGACCCAGTACTTC. It is translated as CASSQGGQETQYF.